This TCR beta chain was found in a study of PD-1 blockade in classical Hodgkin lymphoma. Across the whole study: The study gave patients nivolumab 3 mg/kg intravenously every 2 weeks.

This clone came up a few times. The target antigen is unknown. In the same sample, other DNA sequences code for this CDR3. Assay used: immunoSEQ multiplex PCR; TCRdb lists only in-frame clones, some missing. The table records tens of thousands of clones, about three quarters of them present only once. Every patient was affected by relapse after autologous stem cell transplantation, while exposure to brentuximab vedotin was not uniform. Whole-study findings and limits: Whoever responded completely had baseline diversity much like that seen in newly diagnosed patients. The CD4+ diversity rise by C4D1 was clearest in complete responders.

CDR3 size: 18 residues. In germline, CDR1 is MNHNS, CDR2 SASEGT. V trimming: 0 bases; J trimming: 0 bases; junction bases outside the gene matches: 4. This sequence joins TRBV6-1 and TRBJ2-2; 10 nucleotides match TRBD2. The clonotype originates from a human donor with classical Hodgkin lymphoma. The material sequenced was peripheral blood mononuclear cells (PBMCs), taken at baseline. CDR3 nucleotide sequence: TGTGCCAGCAGTGAAGCCCTAGCGGGAGCCGCGAACACCGGGGAGCTGTTTTTT. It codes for CASSEALAGAANTGELFF.